This T cell receptor beta chain was documented in a study of cytomegalovirus exposure and HLA in healthy donors. Overall study results and limits: With DRB1 most and HLA-C fewest, TCR association rates differed between HLA loci in a later analysis. Most of the TCR beta V segments (in an earlier analysis) were productive either about 87% or about 30% of the time.

The PCR contained 60 Vbeta and 13 Jbeta primers. The assay was immunoSEQ multiplex PCR, and TCRdb's table has in-frame clones only and misses some. Counted here are 80,000 to 95,000 clones, 70% to 90% occurring once; the ten biggest clones make up 5.6%. Note on this clone: The antigen is undetermined.

The TCR originated in a woman under 30 in good health and CMV-seropositive. The material sequenced was PBMCs.

The DNA of the CDR3 is TGTGCCAGCAGCTGGGGGGACGGTGTGCAAAAACTGTTTTTT. Translated, it gives CASSWGDGVQKLFF. The rearrangement uses TRBV7-9 and TRBJ1-4; weak D call: TRBD1 (5 bases). CDR3 length equals 14 residues. The V gene lost 4 bases and the J gene lost 9 bases, with 15 bases spanning the gap. Germline-derived CDR1 and CDR2 are SEHNR and FQNEAQ (reference sequence).